The present T cell receptor beta chain was sequenced within a study of T cells in Graves' hyperthyroidism and ophthalmopathy. Trimming shortened V by 7 bases and J by 3 bases, and 9 bases separated the two germline ends. The CDR3 consists of 12 residues. CDR1 is SQVTM and CDR2 is ANQGSEA in the germline V gene. RNA transcripts were the template for amplifying TCR beta CDR3 regions. First-round RT-PCR of the TCR CDR3 relied on the HTBI primer set. Each CDR3 protein gets one entry after TCRdb re-called the multiplex PCR reads with MiXCR. The sample gives hundreds of thousands of distinct CDR3 sequences, roughly 40% of which show up once; 8.9% is in the top ten. This clonotype was found many times. Not enrolled were patients with uncontrolled infection, other autoimmune disease, pregnancy or lactation. Cells are PBMCs isolated from 10 ml of fresh blood.

The sample consisted of blood. The chain links TRBV29-1 to TRBJ2-2; possibly TRBD2 for D (6 bases). This clonotype originated in a man younger than 35 with Graves' hyperthyroidism. CDR3 DNA: TGCAGCGCCCGCGGGGACACCGGGGAGCTGTTTTTT. The encoded protein is CSARGDTGELFF.